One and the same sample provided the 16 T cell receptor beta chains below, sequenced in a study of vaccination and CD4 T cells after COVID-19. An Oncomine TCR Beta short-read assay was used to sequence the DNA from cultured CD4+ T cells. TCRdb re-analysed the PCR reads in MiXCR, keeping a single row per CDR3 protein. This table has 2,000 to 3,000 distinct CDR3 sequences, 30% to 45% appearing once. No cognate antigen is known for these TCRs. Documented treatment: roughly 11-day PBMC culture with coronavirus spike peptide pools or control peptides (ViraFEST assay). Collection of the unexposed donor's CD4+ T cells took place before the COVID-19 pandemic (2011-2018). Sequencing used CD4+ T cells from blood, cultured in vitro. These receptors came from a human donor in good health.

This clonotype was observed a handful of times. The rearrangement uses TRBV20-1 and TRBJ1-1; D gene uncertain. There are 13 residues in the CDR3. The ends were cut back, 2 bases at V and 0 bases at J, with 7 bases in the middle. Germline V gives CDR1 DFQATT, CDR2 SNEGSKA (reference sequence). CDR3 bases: TGCAGTGCTAGACATGGGATGAACACTGAAGCTTTCTTT. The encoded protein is CSARHGMNTEAFF.

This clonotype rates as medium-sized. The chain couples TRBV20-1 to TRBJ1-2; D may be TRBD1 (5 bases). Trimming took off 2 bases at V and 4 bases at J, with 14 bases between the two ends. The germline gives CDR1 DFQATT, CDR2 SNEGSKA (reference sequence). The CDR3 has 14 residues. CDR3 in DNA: TGCAGTGCTAGATCAACCGGGACTACCTATGGCTACACCTTC. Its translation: CSARSTGTTYGYTF.

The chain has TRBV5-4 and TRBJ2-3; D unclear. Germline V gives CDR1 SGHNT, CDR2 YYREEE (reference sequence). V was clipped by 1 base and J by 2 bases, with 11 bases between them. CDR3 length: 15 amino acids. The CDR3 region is CASSLIPGTTDTQYF. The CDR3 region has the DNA TGTGCCAGCAGCTTGATCCCTGGCACCACAGATACGCAGTATTTT. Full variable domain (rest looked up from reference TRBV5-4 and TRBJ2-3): ETGVTQSPTHLIKTRGQQVTLRCSSQSGHNTVSWYQQALGQGPQFIFQYYREEENGRGNFPPRFSGLQFPNYSSELNVNALELDDSALYLCASSLIPGTTDTQYFGPGTRLTVL.

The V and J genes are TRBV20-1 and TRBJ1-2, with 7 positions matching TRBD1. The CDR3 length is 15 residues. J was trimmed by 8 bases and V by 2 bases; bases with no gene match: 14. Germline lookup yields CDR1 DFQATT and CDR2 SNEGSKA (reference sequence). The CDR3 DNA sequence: TGCAGTGCTAGACCCAGAGACAGGGTCGGGGAGGGCTACACCTTC. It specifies CSARPRDRVGEGYTF.

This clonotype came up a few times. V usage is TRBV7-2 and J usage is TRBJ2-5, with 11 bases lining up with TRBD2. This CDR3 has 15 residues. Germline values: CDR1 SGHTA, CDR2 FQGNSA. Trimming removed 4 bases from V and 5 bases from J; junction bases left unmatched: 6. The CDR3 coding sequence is TGTGCCAGCAGCTCCCGACTAGCGGGGCTGGAGACCCAGTACTTC. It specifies CASSSRLAGLETQYF.

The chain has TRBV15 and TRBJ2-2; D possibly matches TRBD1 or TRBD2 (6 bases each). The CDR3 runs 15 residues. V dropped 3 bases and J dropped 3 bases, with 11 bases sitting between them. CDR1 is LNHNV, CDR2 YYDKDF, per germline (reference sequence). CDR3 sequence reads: CATSSWRGDTGELFF. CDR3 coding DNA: TGTGCCACCAGCAGTTGGAGGGGGGACACCGGGGAGCTGTTTTTT.

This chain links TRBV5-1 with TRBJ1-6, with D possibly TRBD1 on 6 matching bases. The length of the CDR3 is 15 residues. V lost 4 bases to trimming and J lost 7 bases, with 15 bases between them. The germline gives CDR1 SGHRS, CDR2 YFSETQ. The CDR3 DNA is TGCGCCAGCAGCCTTCAGAGACAGGAGAATTCACCCCTCCACTTT. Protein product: CASSLQRQENSPLHF.

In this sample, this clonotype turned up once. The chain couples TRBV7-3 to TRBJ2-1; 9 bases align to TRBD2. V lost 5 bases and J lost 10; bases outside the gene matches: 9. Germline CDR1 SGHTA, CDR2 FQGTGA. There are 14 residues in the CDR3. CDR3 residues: CASSIGGTSWEQFF. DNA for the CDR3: TGTGCCAGCAGCATAGGGGGGACTAGCTGGGAGCAGTTCTTC.

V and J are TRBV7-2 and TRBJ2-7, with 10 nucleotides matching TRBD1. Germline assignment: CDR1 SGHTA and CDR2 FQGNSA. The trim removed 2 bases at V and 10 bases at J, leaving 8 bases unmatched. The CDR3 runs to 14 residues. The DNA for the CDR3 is TGTGCCAGCAGCTTATCGGGACAGGGGATTCCTCAGTACTTC. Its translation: CASSLSGQGIPQYF.

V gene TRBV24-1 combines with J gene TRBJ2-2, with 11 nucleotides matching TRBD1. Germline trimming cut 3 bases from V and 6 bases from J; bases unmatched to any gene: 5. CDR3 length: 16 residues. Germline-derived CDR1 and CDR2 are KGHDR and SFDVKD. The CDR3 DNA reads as TGTGCCACCAGTGATCCCGGACAGGGGGCGGCCGGGGAGCTGTTTTTT. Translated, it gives CATSDPGQGAAGELFF.

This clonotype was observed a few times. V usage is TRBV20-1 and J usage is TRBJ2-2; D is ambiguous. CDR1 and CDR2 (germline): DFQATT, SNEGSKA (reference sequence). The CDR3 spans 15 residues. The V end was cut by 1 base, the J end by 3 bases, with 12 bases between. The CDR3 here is CSARASSGYTGELFF. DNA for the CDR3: TGCAGTGCTAGAGCCTCATCTGGGTACACCGGGGAGCTGTTTTTT.

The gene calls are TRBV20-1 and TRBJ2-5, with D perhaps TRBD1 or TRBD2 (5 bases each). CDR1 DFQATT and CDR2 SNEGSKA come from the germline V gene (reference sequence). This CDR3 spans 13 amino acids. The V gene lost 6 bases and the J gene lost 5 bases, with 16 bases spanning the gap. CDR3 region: CSAPGPRGETQYF. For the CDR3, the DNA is TGCAGTGCCCCCGGGCCTCGGGGCGAGACCCAGTACTTC.

The CDR3 DNA reads as TGTGCCAGCAGTGAAATGGTCGGGGACAATCAGCCCCAGCATTTT. Its translation is CASSEMVGDNQPQHF. V is TRBV2 and J is TRBJ1-5; D is unresolved. The CDR3 loop spans 15 amino acids. From germline, CDR1 is SNHLY and CDR2 FYNNEI. The V end was cut by 2 bases, the J end by 3 bases, with 11 bases between.

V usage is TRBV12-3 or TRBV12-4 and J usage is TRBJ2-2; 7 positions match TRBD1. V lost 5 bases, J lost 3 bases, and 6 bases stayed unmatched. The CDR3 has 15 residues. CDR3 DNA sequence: TGTGCCAGCAGTGGGGGACAGATTTACACCGGGGAGCTGTTTTTT. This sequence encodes CASSGGQIYTGELFF.

For the CDR3, the DNA is TGTGCCAGCAGTTTCGGTGCGAACACCGGGGAGCTGTTTTTT. Protein: CASSFGANTGELFF. The gene calls are TRBV28 and TRBJ2-2; D is ambiguous. This CDR3 is built from 14 residues. V lost 3 bases to trimming and J lost 0 bases, with 5 bases between them. The germline V gene has CDR1 MDHEN and CDR2 SYDVKM.

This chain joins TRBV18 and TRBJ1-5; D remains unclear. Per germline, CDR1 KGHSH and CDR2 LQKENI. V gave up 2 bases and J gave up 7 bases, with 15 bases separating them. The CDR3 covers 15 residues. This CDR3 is CASSPVQIGGQPQHF. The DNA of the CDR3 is TGTGCCAGCTCACCAGTACAAATCGGCGGACAGCCCCAGCATTTT.